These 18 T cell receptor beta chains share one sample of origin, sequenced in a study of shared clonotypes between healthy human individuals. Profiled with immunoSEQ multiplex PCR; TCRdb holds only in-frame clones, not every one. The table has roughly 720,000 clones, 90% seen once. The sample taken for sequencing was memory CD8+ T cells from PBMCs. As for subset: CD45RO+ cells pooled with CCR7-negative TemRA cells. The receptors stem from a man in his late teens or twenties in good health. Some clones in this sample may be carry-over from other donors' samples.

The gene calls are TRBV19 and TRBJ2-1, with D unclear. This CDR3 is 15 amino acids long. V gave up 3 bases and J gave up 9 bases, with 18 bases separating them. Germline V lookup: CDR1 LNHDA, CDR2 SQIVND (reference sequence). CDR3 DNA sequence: TGTGCCAGTAGTATCTCCCCTTCCATGGGCGGTGAGCAGTTCTTC. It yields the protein CASSISPSMGGEQFF.

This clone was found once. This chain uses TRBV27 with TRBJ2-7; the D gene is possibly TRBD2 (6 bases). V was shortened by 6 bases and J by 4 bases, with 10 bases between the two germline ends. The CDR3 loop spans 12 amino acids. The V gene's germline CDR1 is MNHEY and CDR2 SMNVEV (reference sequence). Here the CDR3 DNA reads TGTGCCAGCAGGGGGCGGGGATACGAGCAGTACTTC. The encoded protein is CASRGRGYEQYF.

This CDR3 reads CASRLINPNNEQFF. DNA of the CDR3: TGTGCCAGCAGACTAATAAATCCAAACAATGAGCAGTTCTTC. This chain connects TRBV7-9 to TRBJ2-1; D is undetermined. V lost 6 bases, J lost 5 bases, and 14 bases lay in between. This CDR3 comprises 14 residues. Germline assignment: CDR1 SEHNR and CDR2 FQNEAQ (reference sequence).

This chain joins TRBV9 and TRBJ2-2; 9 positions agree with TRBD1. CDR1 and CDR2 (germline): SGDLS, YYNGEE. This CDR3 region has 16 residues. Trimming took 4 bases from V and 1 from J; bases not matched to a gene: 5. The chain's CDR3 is CASSSRQGENTGELFF. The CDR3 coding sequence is TGTGCCAGCAGCTCAAGACAGGGGGAGAACACCGGGGAGCTGTTTTTT.

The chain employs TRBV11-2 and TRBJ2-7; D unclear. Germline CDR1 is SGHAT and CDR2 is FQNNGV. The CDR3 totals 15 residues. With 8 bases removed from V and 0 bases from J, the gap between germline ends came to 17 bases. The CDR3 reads CASRSTTSGSYEQYF. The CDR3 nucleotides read TGTGCCAGCCGTTCAACGACTTCGGGCTCCTACGAGCAGTACTTC.

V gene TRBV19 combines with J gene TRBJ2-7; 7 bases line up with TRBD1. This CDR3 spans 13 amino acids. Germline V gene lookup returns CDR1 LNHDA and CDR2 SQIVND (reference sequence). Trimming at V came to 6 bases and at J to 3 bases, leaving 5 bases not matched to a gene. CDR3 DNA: TGTGCCAGTAGCCCCAGGGGGAACTACGAGCAGTACTTC. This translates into CASSPRGNYEQYF.

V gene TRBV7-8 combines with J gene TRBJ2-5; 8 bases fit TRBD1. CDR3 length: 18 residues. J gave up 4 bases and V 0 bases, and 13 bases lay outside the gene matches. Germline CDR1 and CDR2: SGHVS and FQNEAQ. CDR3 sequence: CASSLALWGQGAPETQYF. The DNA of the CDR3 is TGTGCCAGCAGCTTAGCTCTTTGGGGCCAGGGGGCCCCAGAGACCCAGTACTTC.

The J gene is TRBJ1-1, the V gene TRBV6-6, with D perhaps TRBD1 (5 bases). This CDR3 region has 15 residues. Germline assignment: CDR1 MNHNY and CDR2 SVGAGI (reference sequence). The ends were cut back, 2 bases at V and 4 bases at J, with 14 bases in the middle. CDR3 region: CASSYVEAGGTEAFF. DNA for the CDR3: TGTGCCAGCAGTTACGTCGAGGCTGGGGGCACTGAAGCTTTCTTT.

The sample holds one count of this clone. The CDR3 is CASSLGGTGYEQYF. The DNA for the CDR3 is TGTGCCAGCAGCTTAGGTGGGACAGGGTACGAGCAGTACTTC. The chain joins TRBV11-2 to TRBJ2-7; 9 bases are a match to TRBD1. The CDR3 loop spans 14 amino acids. V shed 1 base, J shed 4 bases, and the junction held 2 bases outside the gene matches. Germline assignment: CDR1 SGHAT and CDR2 FQNNGV. Filled out from reference TRBV11-2 and TRBJ2-7, the complete variable domain reads EAGVAQSPRYKIIEKRQSVAFWCNPISGHATLYWYQQILGQGPKLLIQFQNNGVVDDSQLPKDRFSAERLKGVDSTLKIQPAKLEDSAVYLCASSLGGTGYEQYFGPGTRLTVT.

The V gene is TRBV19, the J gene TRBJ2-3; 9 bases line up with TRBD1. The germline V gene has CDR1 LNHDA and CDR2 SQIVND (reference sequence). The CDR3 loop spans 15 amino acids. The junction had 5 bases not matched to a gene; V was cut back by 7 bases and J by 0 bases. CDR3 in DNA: TGTGCCAGTAAACGGGACAGGGAGAGCACAGATACGCAGTATTTT. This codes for CASKRDRESTDTQYF.

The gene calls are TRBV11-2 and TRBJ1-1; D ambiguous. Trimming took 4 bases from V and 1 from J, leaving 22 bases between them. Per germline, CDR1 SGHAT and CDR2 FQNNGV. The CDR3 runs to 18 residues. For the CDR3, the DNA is TGTGCCAGCAGCTCCCGCGAAATGATCGAGGGAGGGAACACTGAAGCTTTCTTT. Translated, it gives CASSSREMIEGGNTEAFF.

The CDR3 nucleotides are TGTGCCAGCAGCCCAATGAGGGGCGGGAGGGCCTCCGGGGAGCTGTTTTTT. Its translation: CASSPMRGGRASGELFF. The rearrangement links TRBV13 to TRBJ2-2; 9 bases map to TRBD2. The CDR3 contains 17 residues. V lost 5 bases, J lost 6 bases, and 13 bases stayed unmatched. CDR1 and CDR2 (germline): PRHDT, FYEKMQ (reference sequence).

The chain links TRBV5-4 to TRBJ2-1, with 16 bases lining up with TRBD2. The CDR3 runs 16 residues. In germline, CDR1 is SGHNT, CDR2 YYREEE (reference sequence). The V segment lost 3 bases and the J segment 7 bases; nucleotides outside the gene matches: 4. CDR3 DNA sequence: TGTGCCAGCAGCTGGCCGGGACTAGCGGGAGGGAATGAGCAGTTCTTC. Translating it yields CASSWPGLAGGNEQFF.

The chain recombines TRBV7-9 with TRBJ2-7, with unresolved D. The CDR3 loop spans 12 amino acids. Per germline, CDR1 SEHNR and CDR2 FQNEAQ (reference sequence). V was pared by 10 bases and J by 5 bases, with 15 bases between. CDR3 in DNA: TGTGCCATACAGACGGACGCCCACGAGCAGTACTTC. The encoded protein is CAIQTDAHEQYF. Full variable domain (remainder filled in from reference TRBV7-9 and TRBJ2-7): DTGVSQNPRHKITKRGQNVTFRCDPISEHNRLYWYRQTLGQGPEFLTYFQNEAQLEKSRLLSDRFSAERPKGSFSTLEIQRTEQGDSAMYLCAIQTDAHEQYFGPGTRLTVT.

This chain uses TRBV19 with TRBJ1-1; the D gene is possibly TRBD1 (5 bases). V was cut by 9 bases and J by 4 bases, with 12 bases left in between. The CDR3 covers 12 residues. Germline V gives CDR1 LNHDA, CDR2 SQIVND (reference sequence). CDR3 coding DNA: TGTGCCAGCCGACGGGGGGGCACTGAAGCTTTCTTT. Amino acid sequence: CASRRGGTEAFF.

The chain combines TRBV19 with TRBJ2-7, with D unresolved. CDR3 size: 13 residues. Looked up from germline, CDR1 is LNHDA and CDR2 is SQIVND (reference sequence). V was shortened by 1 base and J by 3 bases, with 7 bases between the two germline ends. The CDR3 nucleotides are TGTGCCAGTAGTATAGGGCCCGACTACGAGCAGTACTTC. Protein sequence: CASSIGPDYEQYF. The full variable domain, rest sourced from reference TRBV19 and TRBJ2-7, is DGGITQSPKYLFRKEGQNVTLSCEQNLNHDAMYWYRQDPGQGLRLIYYSQIVNDFQKGDIAEGYSVSREKKESFPLTVTSAQKNPTAFYLCASSIGPDYEQYFGPGTRLTVT.

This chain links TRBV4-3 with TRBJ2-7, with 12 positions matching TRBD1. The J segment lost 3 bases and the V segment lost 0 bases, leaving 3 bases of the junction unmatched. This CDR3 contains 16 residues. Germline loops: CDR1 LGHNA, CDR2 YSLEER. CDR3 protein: CASSQDGTGGLYEQYF. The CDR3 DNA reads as TGCGCCAGCAGCCAAGATGGGACAGGGGGCCTCTACGAGCAGTACTTC.

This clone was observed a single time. CDR3 residues: CASSPPEGAFEQYF. The CDR3 DNA sequence: TGTGCCAGCAGCCCCCCCGAGGGAGCCTTCGAGCAGTACTTC. The rearrangement links TRBV13 to TRBJ2-7; perhaps TRBD2 as D (5 bases). V lost 5 bases, J lost 6 bases, and 17 bases lay in between. CDR3 length: 14 amino acids. The germline V gene encodes CDR1 PRHDT and CDR2 FYEKMQ (reference sequence).